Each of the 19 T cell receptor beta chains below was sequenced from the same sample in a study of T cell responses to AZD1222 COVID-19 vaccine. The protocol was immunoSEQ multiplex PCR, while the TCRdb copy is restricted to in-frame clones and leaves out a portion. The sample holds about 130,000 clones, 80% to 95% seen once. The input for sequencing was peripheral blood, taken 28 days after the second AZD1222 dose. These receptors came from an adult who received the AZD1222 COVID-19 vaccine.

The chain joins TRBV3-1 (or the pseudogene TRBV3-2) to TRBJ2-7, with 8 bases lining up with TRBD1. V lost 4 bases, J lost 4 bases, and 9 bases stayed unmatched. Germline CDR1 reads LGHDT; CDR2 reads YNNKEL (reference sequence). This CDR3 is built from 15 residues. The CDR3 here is CASSLGQGAWYEQYF. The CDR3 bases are TGTGCCAGCAGCCTTGGGCAGGGGGCATGGTACGAGCAGTACTTC.

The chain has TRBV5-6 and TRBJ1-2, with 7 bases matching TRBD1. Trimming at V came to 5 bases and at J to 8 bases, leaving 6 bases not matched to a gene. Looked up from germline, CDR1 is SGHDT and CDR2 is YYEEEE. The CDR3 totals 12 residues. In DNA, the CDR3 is TGTGCCAGCAGTGAGGGGGCACGGGGCTACACCTTC. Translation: CASSEGARGYTF.

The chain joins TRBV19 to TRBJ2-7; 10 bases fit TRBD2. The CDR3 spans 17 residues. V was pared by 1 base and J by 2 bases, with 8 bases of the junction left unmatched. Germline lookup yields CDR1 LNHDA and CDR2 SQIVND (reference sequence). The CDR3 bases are TGTGCCAGTAGTATAGGTCTGACTAGCGGGCAAACCTACGAGCAGTACTTC. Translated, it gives CASSIGLTSGQTYEQYF.

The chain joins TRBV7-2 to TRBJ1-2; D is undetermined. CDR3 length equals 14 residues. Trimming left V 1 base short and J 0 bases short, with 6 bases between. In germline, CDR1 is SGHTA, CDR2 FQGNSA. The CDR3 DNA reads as TGTGCCAGCAGCTTAGGCAAAGCTAACTATGGCTACACCTTC. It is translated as CASSLGKANYGYTF.

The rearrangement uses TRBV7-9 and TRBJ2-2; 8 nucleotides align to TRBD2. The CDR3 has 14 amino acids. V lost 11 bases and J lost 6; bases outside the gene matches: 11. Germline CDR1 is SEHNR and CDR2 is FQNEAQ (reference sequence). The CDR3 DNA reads TGTGCCTCCTCTTCGCGGGAGGCGGCCGGGGAGCTGTTTTTT. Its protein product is CASSSREAAGELFF.

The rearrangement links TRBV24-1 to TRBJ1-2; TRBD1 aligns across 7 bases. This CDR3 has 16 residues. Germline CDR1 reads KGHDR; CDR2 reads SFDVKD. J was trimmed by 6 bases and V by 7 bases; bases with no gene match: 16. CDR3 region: CATSGGSPQGRHGYTF. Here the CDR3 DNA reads TGTGCCACCAGCGGAGGGAGCCCACAGGGGCGGCATGGCTACACCTTC.

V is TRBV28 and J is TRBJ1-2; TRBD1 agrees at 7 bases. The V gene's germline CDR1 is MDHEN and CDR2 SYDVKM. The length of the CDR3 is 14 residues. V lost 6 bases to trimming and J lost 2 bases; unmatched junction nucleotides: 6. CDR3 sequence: CASRGQGVNYGYTF. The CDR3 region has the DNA TGTGCCAGCAGGGGTCAGGGGGTCAACTATGGCTACACCTTC.

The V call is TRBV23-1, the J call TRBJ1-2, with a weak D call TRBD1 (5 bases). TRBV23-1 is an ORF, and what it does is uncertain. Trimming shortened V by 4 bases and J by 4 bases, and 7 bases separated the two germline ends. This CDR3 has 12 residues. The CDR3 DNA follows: TGCGCCAGCAGTCGGACACCCTATGGCTACACCTTC. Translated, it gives CASSRTPYGYTF.

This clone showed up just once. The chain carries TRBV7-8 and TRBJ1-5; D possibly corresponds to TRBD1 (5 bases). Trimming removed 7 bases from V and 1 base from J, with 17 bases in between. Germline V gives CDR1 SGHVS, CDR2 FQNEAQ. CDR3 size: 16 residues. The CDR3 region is CASNEWGGASNQPQHF. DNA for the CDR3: TGTGCCAGCAACGAATGGGGCGGGGCCAGCAATCAGCCCCAGCATTTT.

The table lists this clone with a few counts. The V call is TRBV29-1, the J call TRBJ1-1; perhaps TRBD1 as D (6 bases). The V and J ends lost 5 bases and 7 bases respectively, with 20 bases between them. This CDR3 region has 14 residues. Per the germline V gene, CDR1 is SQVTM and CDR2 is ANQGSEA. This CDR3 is CSVSGKVGAVEAFF. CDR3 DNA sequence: TGCAGCGTTTCAGGGAAGGTGGGGGCAGTTGAAGCTTTCTTT.

CDR3 sequence reads: CASSEVEGALTDGYTF. For the CDR3, the DNA is TGTGCCAGCAGTGAAGTGGAGGGGGCGCTTACCGATGGCTACACCTTC. The rearrangement joins TRBV2 to TRBJ1-2, with TRBD1 matching over 7 bases. The CDR3 contains 16 residues. The trim removed 1 base at V and 6 bases at J, leaving 11 bases unmatched. Germline loops: CDR1 SNHLY, CDR2 FYNNEI.

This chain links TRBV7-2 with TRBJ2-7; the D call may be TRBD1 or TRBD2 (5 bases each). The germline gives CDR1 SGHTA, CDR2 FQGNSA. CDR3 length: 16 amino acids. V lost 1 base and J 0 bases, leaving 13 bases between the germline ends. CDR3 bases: TGTGCCAGCAGCTTAGGGTCGGGGCTCAGCTCCTACGAGCAGTACTTC. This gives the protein CASSLGSGLSSYEQYF.

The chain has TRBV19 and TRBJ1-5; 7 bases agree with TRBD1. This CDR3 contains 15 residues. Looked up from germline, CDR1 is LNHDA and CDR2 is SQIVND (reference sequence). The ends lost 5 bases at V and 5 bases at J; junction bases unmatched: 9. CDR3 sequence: CASSAEDRRDQPQHF. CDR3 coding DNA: TGTGCCAGTAGTGCGGAGGACAGGCGGGATCAGCCCCAGCATTTT.

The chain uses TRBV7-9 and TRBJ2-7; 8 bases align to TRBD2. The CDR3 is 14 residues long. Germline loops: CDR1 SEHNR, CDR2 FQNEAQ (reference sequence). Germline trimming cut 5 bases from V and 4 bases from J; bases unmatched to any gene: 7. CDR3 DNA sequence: TGTGCCAGCAGCACCACGGGACTAGATTACGAGCAGTACTTC. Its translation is CASSTTGLDYEQYF.

For the CDR3, the DNA is TGCGCCAGCAGCTTGGCCCTAGCGGACACTGAAGCTTTCTTT. Its translation: CASSLALADTEAFF. The chain joins TRBV5-1 to TRBJ1-1; D not resolved. Germline V CDR1 and CDR2: SGHRS, YFSETQ. V was pared by 0 bases and J by 3 bases, with 9 bases between. CDR3 length: 14 amino acids.

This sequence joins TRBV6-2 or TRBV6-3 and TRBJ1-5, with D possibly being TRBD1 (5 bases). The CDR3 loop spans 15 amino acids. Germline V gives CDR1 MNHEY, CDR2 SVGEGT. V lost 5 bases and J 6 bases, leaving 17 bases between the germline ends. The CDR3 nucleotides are TGTGCCAGCAGTACACAGGTCACGGGGATTCAGCCCCAGCATTTT. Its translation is CASSTQVTGIQPQHF.

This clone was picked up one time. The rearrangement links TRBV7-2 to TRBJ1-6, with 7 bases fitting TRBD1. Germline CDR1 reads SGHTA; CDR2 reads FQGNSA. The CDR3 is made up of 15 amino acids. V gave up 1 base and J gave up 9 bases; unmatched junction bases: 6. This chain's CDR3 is CASSLGQGPGSPLHF. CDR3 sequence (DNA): TGTGCCAGCAGCTTAGGACAGGGTCCGGGTTCACCCCTCCACTTT.

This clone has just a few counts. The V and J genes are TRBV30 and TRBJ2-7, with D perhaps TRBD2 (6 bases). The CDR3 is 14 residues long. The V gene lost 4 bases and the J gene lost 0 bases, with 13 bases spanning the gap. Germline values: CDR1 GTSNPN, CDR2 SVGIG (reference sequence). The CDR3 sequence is CAWNGGTFSYEQYF. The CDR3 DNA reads TGTGCCTGGAATGGCGGGACTTTCTCCTACGAGCAGTACTTC.

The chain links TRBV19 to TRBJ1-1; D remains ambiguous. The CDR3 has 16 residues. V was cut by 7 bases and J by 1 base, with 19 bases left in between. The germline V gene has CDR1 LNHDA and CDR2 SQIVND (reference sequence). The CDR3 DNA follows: TGTGCCAGTACCCTAACGCCGGGGAGACGGAACACTGAAGCTTTCTTT. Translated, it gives CASTLTPGRRNTEAFF.